This T cell receptor (beta chain) was sequenced in a study of blood T cell repertoires in COVID-19. At the level of the study: Samples taken during acute and convalescent COVID-19 were collected in the United States, Italy and Spain. PBMCs, B-cell-depleted T cells, or T cells were the source of the cDNA or gDNA that made up the material.

The participants were between about 18 and 95 years old and came from under 25 US areas. Measured with immunoSEQ multiplex PCR; TCRdb has only the in-frame clones, and not every one. This sample has about 250,000 clones, with 80% to 90% found just once. Germline CDR1 KGHSH, CDR2 LQKENI. Trimming cost V 3 bases and J 0 bases, with 6 bases left between them. The CDR3 contains 14 residues. The origin of this receptor is a woman aged 45-65 years who had been exposed to COVID-19. The chain joins TRBV18 to TRBJ1-5; D is unclear. The source material was PBMCs or T cells enriched from blood (not recorded which). CDR3 sequence: CASSPADSNQPQHF. Written as DNA, the CDR3 is TGTGCCAGCTCACCGGCAGATAGCAATCAGCCCCAGCATTTT.